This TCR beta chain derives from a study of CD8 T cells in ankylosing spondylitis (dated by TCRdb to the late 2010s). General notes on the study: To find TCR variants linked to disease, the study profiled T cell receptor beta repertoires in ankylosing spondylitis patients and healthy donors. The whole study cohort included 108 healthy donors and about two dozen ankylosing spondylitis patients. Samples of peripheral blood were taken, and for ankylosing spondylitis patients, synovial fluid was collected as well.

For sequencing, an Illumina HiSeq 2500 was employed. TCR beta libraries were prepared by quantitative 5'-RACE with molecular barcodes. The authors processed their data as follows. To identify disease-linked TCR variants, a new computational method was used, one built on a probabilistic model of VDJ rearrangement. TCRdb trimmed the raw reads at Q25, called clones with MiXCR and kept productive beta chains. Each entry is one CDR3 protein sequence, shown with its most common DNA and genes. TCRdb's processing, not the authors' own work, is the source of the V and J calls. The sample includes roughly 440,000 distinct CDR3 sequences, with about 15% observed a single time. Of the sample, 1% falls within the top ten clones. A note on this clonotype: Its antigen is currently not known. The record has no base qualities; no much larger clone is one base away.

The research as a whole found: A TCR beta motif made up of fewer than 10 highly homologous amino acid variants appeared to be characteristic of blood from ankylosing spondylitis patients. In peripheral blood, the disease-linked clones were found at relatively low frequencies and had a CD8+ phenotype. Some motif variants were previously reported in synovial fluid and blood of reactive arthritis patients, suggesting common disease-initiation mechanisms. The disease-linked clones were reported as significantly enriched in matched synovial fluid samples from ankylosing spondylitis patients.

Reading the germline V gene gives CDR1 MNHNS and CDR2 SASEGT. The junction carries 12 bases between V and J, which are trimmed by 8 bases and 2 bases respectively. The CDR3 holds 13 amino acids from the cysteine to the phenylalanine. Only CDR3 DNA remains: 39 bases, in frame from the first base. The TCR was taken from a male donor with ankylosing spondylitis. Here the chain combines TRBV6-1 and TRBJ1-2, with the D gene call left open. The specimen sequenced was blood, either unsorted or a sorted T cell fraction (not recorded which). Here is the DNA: TGTGCCAGCGCTGCCGGTCGAAACTATGGCTACACCTTC. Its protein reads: CASAAGRNYGYTF.